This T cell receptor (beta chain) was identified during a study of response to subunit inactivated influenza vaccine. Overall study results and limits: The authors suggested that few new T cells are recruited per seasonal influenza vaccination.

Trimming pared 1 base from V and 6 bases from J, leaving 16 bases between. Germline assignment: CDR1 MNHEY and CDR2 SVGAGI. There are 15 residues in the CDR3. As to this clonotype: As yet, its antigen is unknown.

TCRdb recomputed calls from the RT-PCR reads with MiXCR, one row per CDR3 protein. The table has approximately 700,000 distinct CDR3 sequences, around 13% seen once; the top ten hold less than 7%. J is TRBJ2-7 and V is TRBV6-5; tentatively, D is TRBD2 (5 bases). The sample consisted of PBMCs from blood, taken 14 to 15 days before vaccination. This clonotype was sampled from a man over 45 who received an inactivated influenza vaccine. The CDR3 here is CASSYFERTSGEQYF. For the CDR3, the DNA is TGTGCCAGCAGTTACTTCGAGCGGACCAGCGGCGAGCAGTACTTC.